This TCR beta chain emerged from a study of CD8 T cells in Susac syndrome. The CDR3 loop spans 15 amino acids. Trimming shortened V by 1 base and J by 5 bases, and 16 bases separated the two germline ends. Per germline, CDR1 SGHNT and CDR2 YYREEE (reference sequence). Sequencing of TCR beta was performed on blood CD8+ and CD4+ T cells. Reverse transcription of about 0.45 to 1 ug RNA used random hexamers. A multiplex approach, immunoSEQ multiplex PCR, amplified TCR beta CDR3 across 54 Vbeta and 13 Jbeta. One entry per CDR3 protein results from TCRdb running MiXCR on the immunoSEQ multiplex PCR reads. The sample shows roughly 120,000 distinct CDR3 sequences, around 94% of them seen only once.

The chain joins TRBV5-4 to TRBJ2-7; either TRBD1 or TRBD2 may supply D (6 bases each). The receptor was isolated from a human donor with multiple sclerosis. Input material: CD4+ T cells from PBMCs. In DNA form, the CDR3 reads TGTGCCAGCAGCTTGTTGGGGGCGCGGGGCGACGAGCAGTACTTC. This codes for CASSLLGARGDEQYF.